The 8 T cell receptor beta chains reported below all come from one sample, sequenced in a study of cytomegalovirus exposure and HLA in healthy donors. Generated by immunoSEQ multiplex PCR, the TCRdb table keeps only in-frame clones and is missing some. The sample holds roughly 110,000 clones; about 88% are singletons and the top ten take 1.5% to 2%. The source material was PBMCs. These receptors originate from a woman between 18 and 30 years old in good health and CMV-seropositive.

The rearrangement joins TRBV6-5 to TRBJ1-2, with 7 nucleotides matching TRBD1. Trimming cost V 6 bases and J 3 bases; bases outside gene matches: 4. Germline CDR1 MNHEY, CDR2 SVGAGI. This CDR3 is 13 amino acids long. The CDR3 protein is CASRADRDYGYTF. The CDR3 region has the DNA TGTGCCAGCAGGGCCGACAGGGACTATGGCTACACCTTC.

This clone was seen ten or more times. V is TRBV28 and J is TRBJ2-7; TRBD1 matches 9 bases. Trimming took 6 bases from V and 1 from J; bases not matched to a gene: 10. Germline-derived CDR1 and CDR2 are MDHEN and SYDVKM. The CDR3 sequence is 16 residues long. The CDR3, as DNA: TGTGCCAGCAGGCTCCAGGACAGGGGAGGATCCTACGAGCAGTACTTC. It translates to CASRLQDRGGSYEQYF.

The rearrangement links TRBV2 to TRBJ1-5, with D perhaps TRBD1 (6 bases). Germline CDR1 SNHLY, CDR2 FYNNEI. CDR3 length: 14 amino acids. The V end was cut by 4 bases, the J end by 4 bases, with 11 bases between. This chain's CDR3 is CASSGGQDNQPQHF. The CDR3 nucleotides are TGTGCCAGCAGTGGGGGGCAGGATAATCAGCCCCAGCATTTT.

This chain connects TRBV7-9 to TRBJ2-7, with TRBD1 identical over 7 bases. The CDR3 extends over 19 amino acids. Trimming cost V 4 bases and J 3 bases; bases outside gene matches: 21. Germline lookup yields CDR1 SEHNR and CDR2 FQNEAQ (reference sequence). The CDR3 bases are TGTGCCAGCAGCTCATCCGGGACAGCTCACACCCCAGGTTTCTACGAGCAGTACTTC. Its translation: CASSSSGTAHTPGFYEQYF. Full variable domain (remainder filled in from reference TRBV7-9 and TRBJ2-7): DTGVSQNPRHKITKRGQNVTFRCDPISEHNRLYWYRQTLGQGPEFLTYFQNEAQLEKSRLLSDRFSAERPKGSFSTLEIQRTEQGDSAMYLCASSSSGTAHTPGFYEQYFGPGTRLTVT.

This clone was seen a few times. CDR3 protein: CASSDTITTNYGYTF. The CDR3 DNA is TGTGCCAGCAGCGATACTATTACAACAAACTATGGCTACACCTTC. This chain uses TRBV6-5 with TRBJ1-2; D is undetermined. The CDR3 is made up of 15 amino acids. CDR1 and CDR2 from the germline V gene are MNHEY and SVGAGI. Trimming removed 6 bases at V and 2 bases at J, with 16 bases between.

This sequence joins TRBV5-4 and TRBJ1-2, with D possibly TRBD1 on 6 matching bases. In germline, CDR1 is SGHNT, CDR2 YYREEE (reference sequence). The CDR3 extends over 14 amino acids. V was pared by 2 bases and J by 1 base, with 9 bases between. CDR3 residues: CASSLQGINYGYTF. CDR3 bases: TGTGCCAGCAGCTTACAGGGTATTAACTATGGCTACACCTTC. Filled out from reference TRBV5-4 and TRBJ1-2, the complete variable domain reads ETGVTQSPTHLIKTRGQQVTLRCSSQSGHNTVSWYQQALGQGPQFIFQYYREEENGRGNFPPRFSGLQFPNYSSELNVNALELDDSALYLCASSLQGINYGYTFGSGTRLTVV.

The CDR3 DNA is TGCGCCAGCAGTGACGGACAGGGCCACACTGAAGCTTTCTTT. Amino acids: CASSDGQGHTEAFF. The J gene is TRBJ1-1, the V gene TRBV5-1, with TRBD1 matching over 8 bases. There are 14 residues in the CDR3. J lost 3 bases, V lost 5 bases, and 6 bases had no gene match. The germline gives CDR1 SGHRS, CDR2 YFSETQ.

This clone appeared once. This chain joins TRBV28 and TRBJ1-1; D unclear. Trimming took off 3 bases at V and 10 bases at J, with 15 bases between the two ends. CDR1 MDHEN and CDR2 SYDVKM come from the germline V gene. This CDR3 is built from 13 residues. This CDR3 is CASSLPQRGLAFF. CDR3 DNA sequence: TGTGCCAGCAGTTTGCCCCAGCGGGGTCTAGCTTTCTTT.